The 28 T cell receptor beta chains reported below all come from one sample, sequenced in a study of T-cell reconstitution after alpha-beta-depleted transplantation in children. A TCRbeta library incorporating unique molecular identifiers was prepared. Each CDR3 protein gets one entry after TCRdb re-called the PCR reads with MiXCR. The sample has about 350,000 distinct CDR3 sequences, 15% to 20% seen once; the top ten hold approximately 38%. The specimen comprised PBMCs, mostly from graft donor cells, sampled 360 days after TCRalphabeta/CD19-depleted stem cell transplant. These receptors originate from a male patient aged 2 to 9 who had a stem cell transplant for acute lymphoblastic leukemia, so the T cells may come from the graft donor.

The sample holds many counts of this clonotype. V is TRBV5-6 and J is TRBJ2-7, with D perhaps TRBD2 (5 bases). V lost 0 bases and J lost 0, with 7 bases in between. The CDR3 runs 14 residues. Germline CDR1 SGHDT, CDR2 YYEEEE. Written as DNA, the CDR3 is TGTGCCAGCAGCTTGGTAACTAGCTCCTACGAGCAGTACTTC. It yields the protein CASSLVTSSYEQYF.

This clonotype appeared a few times. The chain has TRBV9 and TRBJ2-1; a weak D match, TRBD1 (6 bases). V was cut by 3 bases and J by 1 base, with 14 bases left in between. CDR3 length equals 16 residues. In germline, CDR1 is SGDLS, CDR2 YYNGEE. The CDR3 loop reads CASSGAGTFSYNEQFF. The CDR3 DNA follows: TGTGCCAGCAGCGGGGCCGGGACATTTTCCTACAATGAGCAGTTCTTC.

Concerning this clonotype itself: A clone one base away is much larger, so this may be a read error. The chain joins TRBV29-1 to TRBJ2-2; no reliable D call. Germline V lookup: CDR1 SQVTM, CDR2 ANQGSEA. This CDR3 region has 13 residues. V lost 6 bases to trimming and J lost 4 bases, with 12 bases between them. The CDR3 bases are TGCAGCGTCCAAATGCACAGCACCGGGGAGCTGTTTTTT. Protein sequence: CSVQMHSTGELFF.

This clonotype was seen only once. One end of the junction fails to match germline, which may point to a read error. The V call is TRBV15, the J call TRBJ2-7; D remains unclear. CDR1 is LNHNV, CDR2 YYDKDF, per germline (reference sequence). This CDR3 contains 15 residues. The CDR3 nucleotides are TGTGCTACCAGCAGAATGCTTGAGAGCTCCTACGAGCAGTACTTC. Translation gives CATSRMLESSYEQYF.

This clonotype has ten or more counts. The chain employs TRBV7-9 and TRBJ1-1, with D unresolved. The ends were cut back, 5 bases at V and 2 bases at J, with 12 bases in the middle. CDR3 length: 14 amino acids. Looked up from germline, CDR1 is SEHNR and CDR2 is FQNEAQ (reference sequence). Here the CDR3 reads CASSPARGNTEAFF. CDR3 sequence (DNA): TGTGCCAGCAGCCCTGCTCGCGGTAACACTGAAGCTTTCTTT.

There are many counts of this clonotype. The V call is TRBV7-9, the J call TRBJ2-5; D is unresolved. The CDR3 length is 11 residues. Trimming left V 3 bases short and J 5 bases short, with 4 bases between. Germline V CDR1 and CDR2: SEHNR, FQNEAQ (reference sequence). As DNA, the CDR3 is TGTGCCAGCAGCTTCTTGGAGACCCAGTACTTC. Its protein product is CASSFLETQYF. Together with reference TRBV7-9 and TRBJ2-5, the CDR3 gives the full variable domain: DTGVSQNPRHKITKRGQNVTFRCDPISEHNRLYWYRQTLGQGPEFLTYFQNEAQLEKSRLLSDRFSAERPKGSFSTLEIQRTEQGDSAMYLCASSFLETQYFGPGTRLLVL.

The chain links TRBV10-3 to TRBJ2-7; perhaps TRBD2 as D (5 bases). Deletions cut 9 bases from V and 0 bases from J, with 12 bases between. The CDR3 runs 13 residues. Germline V gene data show CDR1 as ENHRY and CDR2 as SYGVKD. The CDR3 reads CAIRTPSSYEQYF. For the CDR3, the DNA is TGTGCCATTAGGACTCCAAGCTCCTACGAGCAGTACTTC.

V and J are TRBV28 and TRBJ2-1; 12 bases are a match to TRBD2. Germline V gene sequence: CDR1 MDHEN, CDR2 SYDVKM. J gave up 0 bases and V 5 bases, and 8 bases lay outside the gene matches. The CDR3 totals 18 residues. The CDR3 DNA is TGTGCCAGCAGTGTGCCGGGACTAGCGGGTTTCTCCTACAATGAGCAGTTCTTC. Its translation is CASSVPGLAGFSYNEQFF.

This clonotype was recorded a few times. The CDR3 bases are TGTGCCAGCAGCCTCCGGGACATTGGTCACTGGGAGCTGTTTTTT. Translating it yields CASSLRDIGHWELFF. The V call is TRBV3-1, the J call TRBJ2-2; a possible D gene is TRBD1 (6 bases). CDR1 LGHDT and CDR2 YNNKEL come from the germline V gene (reference sequence). V was cut by 4 bases and J by 9 bases, with 18 bases left in between. The CDR3 has 15 amino acids.

This clonotype was observed a few times. The chain carries TRBV7-9 and TRBJ2-5; a weak D match, TRBD1 (5 bases). V was trimmed by 1 base and J by 5 bases, leaving 11 bases between them. The germline V gene has CDR1 SEHNR and CDR2 FQNEAQ (reference sequence). This CDR3 is 14 amino acids long. CDR3 DNA sequence: TGTGCCAGCAGCTTAGAAGGGGTAATCGAGACCCAGTACTTC. It encodes CASSLEGVIETQYF.

The V and J genes are TRBV19 and TRBJ2-1; 8 bases are shared with TRBD1. V shed 1 base, J shed 6 bases, and the junction held 2 bases outside the gene matches. The CDR3 sequence is 14 residues long. Looked up from germline, CDR1 is LNHDA and CDR2 is SQIVND (reference sequence). CDR3: CASSIGTGINEQFF. CDR3 bases: TGTGCCAGTAGTATAGGGACAGGGATCAATGAGCAGTTCTTC.

This clonotype has a handful of counts. The chain is built from TRBV4-2 and TRBJ2-7; tentatively, D is TRBD2 (5 bases). The germline V gene has CDR1 LGHNA and CDR2 YNFKEQ. The CDR3 contains 14 residues. Trimming stripped 0 bases from V and 3 bases from J, with 9 bases between. Here the CDR3 DNA reads TGTGCCAGCAGCCAAGATGACCGGGGCTACGAGCAGTACTTC. Translated: CASSQDDRGYEQYF.

This clonotype was found a few times. V gene TRBV20-1 combines with J gene TRBJ2-7; 9 bases map to TRBD2. V shed 1 base and J 2 bases; nucleotides not matched to a gene: 6. The CDR3 has 15 amino acids. In germline, CDR1 is DFQATT, CDR2 SNEGSKA (reference sequence). The CDR3 here is CSARVAGEGPYEQYF. CDR3 in DNA: TGCAGTGCTAGAGTAGCGGGAGAAGGGCCCTACGAGCAGTACTTC.

This clonotype was counted only a few times. V and J are TRBV7-2 and TRBJ2-7, with D perhaps matching TRBD1 or TRBD2 (5 bases each). The CDR3 has 14 residues. From germline, CDR1 is SGHTA and CDR2 FQGNSA. V shed 5 bases and J shed 6 bases, with 17 bases lying between them. The CDR3 DNA sequence: TGTGCCAGCAGCCTCTCTTTATCCGGGACCGAGCAGTACTTC. This sequence encodes CASSLSLSGTEQYF.

This clonotype was counted a single time. CDR3 residues: CASSLLLTSGEAFF. In DNA, the CDR3 is TGTGCCAGCAGCTTACTTCTAACTAGCGGTGAAGCTTTCTTT. V and J are TRBV11-2 and TRBJ1-1; D is ambiguous. V was pared by 2 bases and J by 7 bases, with 14 bases between. Germline-derived CDR1 and CDR2 are SGHAT and FQNNGV. This CDR3 region has 14 residues. The whole variable domain, remainder taken from reference TRBV11-2 and TRBJ1-1, is EAGVAQSPRYKIIEKRQSVAFWCNPISGHATLYWYQQILGQGPKLLIQFQNNGVVDDSQLPKDRFSAERLKGVDSTLKIQPAKLEDSAVYLCASSLLLTSGEAFFGQGTRLTVV.

This chain uses TRBV12-3 or TRBV12-4 with TRBJ1-6, with D perhaps TRBD1 (5 bases). The CDR3 runs 15 residues. The germline V and J ends were trimmed by 2 bases and 10 bases, with 15 bases remaining between them. The CDR3 DNA reads TGTGCCAGCAGTTTACAGGGCCCTAGAAGCTCACCCCTCCACTTT. As protein: CASSLQGPRSSPLHF.

This rearrangement joins TRBV3-1 to TRBJ2-7; TRBD2 might be the D (6 bases). CDR3 length: 15 amino acids. Trimming left V 1 base short and J 3 bases short, with 13 bases between. Germline V gene lookup returns CDR1 LGHDT and CDR2 YNNKEL (reference sequence). DNA of the CDR3: TGTGCCAGCAGCCAAGCCCTACCGGGGGTCTACGAGCAGTACTTC. This sequence encodes CASSQALPGVYEQYF.

This clonotype was observed once. CDR3 DNA sequence: TGCGCCAGCAGCCAAGAAATCCAAGAGACCCAGTACTTC. It specifies CASSQEIQETQYF. This sequence joins TRBV4-3 and TRBJ2-5, with unresolved D. The CDR3 sequence is 13 residues long. The V and J ends lost 0 bases and 1 base respectively, with 3 bases between them. CDR1 LGHNA and CDR2 YSLEER come from the germline V gene.

This clonotype has only a few counts. The V and J genes are TRBV28 and TRBJ1-6; D may be TRBD1 (6 bases). Germline V gene lookup returns CDR1 MDHEN and CDR2 SYDVKM. This CDR3 has 16 residues. The V end was cut by 4 bases, the J end by 0 bases, with 10 bases between. CDR3 amino acids: CASSSGQSSYNSPLHF. The CDR3 DNA follows: TGTGCCAGCAGTTCAGGACAGAGCTCCTATAATTCACCCCTCCACTTT.

The CDR3 protein is CSAREGQGLLSNQPQHF. The CDR3 region has the DNA TGCAGTGCTAGAGAGGGCCAGGGTCTCCTTAGCAATCAGCCCCAGCATTTT. The chain links TRBV20-1 to TRBJ1-5, with D possibly TRBD1 on 5 matching bases. Germline CDR1 and CDR2: DFQATT and SNEGSKA (reference sequence). This CDR3 region has 17 residues. The ends were cut back, 0 bases at V and 0 bases at J, with 15 bases in the middle.

The chain has TRBV15 and TRBJ2-3, with 7 bases lining up with TRBD1. Germline V CDR1 and CDR2: LNHNV, YYDKDF (reference sequence). This CDR3 is built from 14 residues. V shed 4 bases and J 4 bases; nucleotides not matched to a gene: 5. The CDR3 coding sequence is TGTGCCACCAGCATAGGGGACAGTTCAGATACGCAGTATTTT. Translating it yields CATSIGDSSDTQYF.

The chain combines TRBV12-3 or TRBV12-4 with TRBJ2-7, with unresolved D. Deletions cut 4 bases from V and 3 bases from J, with 13 bases between. The CDR3 contains 14 residues. The CDR3 loop is CASSSGPRVYEQYF. Here the CDR3 DNA reads TGTGCCAGCAGTTCCGGGCCACGGGTCTACGAGCAGTACTTC.

This chain uses TRBV12-5 with TRBJ2-3, with a possible D match to TRBD1 (5 bases). Germline CDR1 LGHNT, CDR2 FRNRAP. Deletions cut 7 bases from V and 2 bases from J, with 10 bases between. The CDR3 is 13 residues long. This chain's CDR3 is CASDQGTTDTQYF. In DNA form, the CDR3 reads TGTGCTAGTGATCAGGGAACCACAGATACGCAGTATTTT.

This clonotype came up many times. The rearrangement links TRBV12-3 or TRBV12-4 to TRBJ2-7, with no clear D. This CDR3 is built from 13 residues. Trimming removed 4 bases at V and 2 bases at J, with 9 bases between. The DNA of the CDR3 is TGTGCCAGCAGTTGGGAACGGACCTACGAGCAGTACTTC. Its translation: CASSWERTYEQYF.

Only a few counts were recorded for this clonotype. CDR3 DNA sequence: TGTGCCAGCAGCTTAGACCTCAGGGAAGGAGGCCCCAGGGTGCAGTTCTTC. It is translated as CASSLDLREGGPRVQFF. V is TRBV7-6 and J is TRBJ2-1, with D perhaps being TRBD1 or TRBD2 (5 bases each). The V and J ends lost 1 base and 12 bases respectively, with 25 bases between them. The CDR3 is 17 residues long. From germline, CDR1 is SGHVS and CDR2 FNYEAQ.

Remarks on this clonotype: A much larger clone lies one base from this, so it may be a read error. The V and J genes are TRBV29-1 and TRBJ2-2; D is possibly TRBD1 (6 bases). The V gene lost 0 bases and the J gene lost 3 bases, with 17 bases spanning the gap. The CDR3 spans 17 residues. Germline-derived CDR1 and CDR2 are SQVTM and ANQGSEA. This chain's CDR3 is CSVEESTGMPHTGELFF. The CDR3 DNA is TGCAGCGTTGAAGAGTCCACAGGGATGCCGCACACCGGGGAGCTGTTTTTT.

CDR3 residues: CASSVGGATYEQYF. Written as DNA, the CDR3 is TGTGCCAGCAGCGTGGGTGGGGCAACCTACGAGCAGTACTTC. This sequence joins TRBV9 and TRBJ2-7, with a weak D call TRBD1 (5 bases). Germline CDR1 reads SGDLS; CDR2 reads YYNGEE. Trimming stripped 2 bases from V and 2 bases from J, with 11 bases between. The CDR3 totals 14 residues. Using reference TRBV9 and TRBJ2-7 for the parts outside the CDR3, the full variable domain is DSGVTQTPKHLITATGQRVTLRCSPRSGDLSVYWYQQSLDQGLQFLIQYYNGEERAKGNILERFSAQQFPDLHSELNLSSLELGDSALYFCASSVGGATYEQYFGPGTRLTVT.

This clonotype showed up many times. This chain uses TRBV28 with TRBJ2-3; 11 bases line up with TRBD2. The ends lost 3 bases at V and 10 bases at J; junction bases unmatched: 3. In germline, CDR1 is MDHEN, CDR2 SYDVKM. CDR3 length equals 13 residues. CDR3 loop: CASSFGGLAAQYF. The CDR3, as DNA: TGTGCCAGCAGTTTTGGGGGACTAGCGGCGCAGTATTTT.